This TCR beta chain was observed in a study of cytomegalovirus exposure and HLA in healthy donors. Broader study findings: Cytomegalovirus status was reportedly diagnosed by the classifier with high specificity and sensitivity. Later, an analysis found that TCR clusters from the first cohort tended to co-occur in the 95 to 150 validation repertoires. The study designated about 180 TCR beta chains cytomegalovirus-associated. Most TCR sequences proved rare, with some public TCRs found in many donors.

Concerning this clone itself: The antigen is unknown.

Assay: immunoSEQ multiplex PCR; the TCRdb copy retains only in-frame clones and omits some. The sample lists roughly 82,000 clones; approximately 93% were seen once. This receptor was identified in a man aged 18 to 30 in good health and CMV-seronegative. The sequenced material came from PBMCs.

Written as DNA, the CDR3 is TGTGCCAGCAGTCCATTCAGGGACTTTGGATATGGCTACACCTTC. Translation gives CASSPFRDFGYGYTF. This sequence joins TRBV28 and TRBJ1-2, with D perhaps matching TRBD1 (5 bases). Trimming pared 5 bases from V and 5 bases from J, leaving 18 bases between. The germline gives CDR1 MDHEN, CDR2 SYDVKM. This CDR3 is built from 15 residues.